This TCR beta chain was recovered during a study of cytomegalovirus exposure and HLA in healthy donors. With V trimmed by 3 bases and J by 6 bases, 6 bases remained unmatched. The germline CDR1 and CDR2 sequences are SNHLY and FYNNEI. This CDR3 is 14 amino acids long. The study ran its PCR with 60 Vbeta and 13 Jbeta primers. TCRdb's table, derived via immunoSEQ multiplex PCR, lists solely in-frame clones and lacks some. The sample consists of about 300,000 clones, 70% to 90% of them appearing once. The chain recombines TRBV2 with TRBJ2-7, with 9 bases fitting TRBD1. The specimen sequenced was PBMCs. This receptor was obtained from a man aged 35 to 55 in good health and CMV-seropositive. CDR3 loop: CASSEGTGNREQYF. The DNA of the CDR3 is TGTGCCAGCAGTGAGGGGACAGGGAACCGCGAGCAGTACTTC.